This entry concerns a single T cell receptor beta chain. Antigen: not known. Trimming removed 1 base at V and 6 bases at J, with 12 bases between. Germline V lookup: CDR1 SSHAT, CDR2 FNYEAQ (reference sequence). The CDR3 covers 15 residues. These data are taken from a study of OX40 agonist ivuxolimab in advanced cancers. Study-level background: Those enrolled were around 87% male, with a mean age of about 66 years and ages from about 20 to 90.

Overall study findings and caveats: CD4+ T cells averaged fewer expanded clones than CD8+ T cells. Researchers did not determine the expanded peripheral T cells' antigen specificity. Partial responders dosed at 0.1-3.0 mg/kg displayed clonal expansion ranking among the lowest.

TCRdb's copy holds only in-frame clones and misses some; the assay was immunoSEQ multiplex PCR. The sample has tens of thousands of clones, 84% seen once; the top ten hold roughly 2.5%. The TCR was taken from an adult with an advanced solid tumor such as melanoma, head and neck, liver or kidney cancer. The material was CD4+ or CD8+ T cells sorted from blood, obtained in a trial of the OX40 agonist ivuxolimab. This chain joins TRBV7-7 and TRBJ1-4; tentatively, D is TRBD1 (5 bases). The CDR3 nucleotides are TGTGCCAGCAGCTTAGAAGCGGGGGAGTATGAAAAACTGTTTTTT. This codes for CASSLEAGEYEKLFF.